These T cell receptor beta chains were read from a single sample in a study of blood T cell repertoires in COVID-19. Libraries were prepared by immunoSEQ multiplex PCR; TCRdb keeps only in-frame clonotypes and omits some of them. The data show 95,000 to 150,000 clones, with about 86% seen just once and roughly 2.2% held by the top ten. Specimen: peripheral blood. The receptor set was obtained from a woman between 50 and 59 years old with acute or convalescent COVID-19. CDR3s include the opening cysteine and the closing phenylalanine or tryptophan. The order of the fields is clone size, CDR3 length, J gene, V gene, D gene, CDR3 protein, CDR3 DNA. A D gene is named only where the DNA matches it firmly. Size is omitted from some rows. Given values are once, few, many or a class for expanded clones.

>-|14|TRBJ1-5|TRBV19|-
CASSIDSFNQPQHF
TGTGCCAGTAGTATAGATTCTTTTAATCAGCCCCAGCATTTT
>-|16|TRBJ1-3|TRBV11-2|-
CASSFGREGTGNTIYF
TGTGCCAGCAGCTTTGGAAGGGAGGGAACTGGAAACACCATATATTTT
>-|15|TRBJ1-1|TRBV5-1|-
CASSLAGILNTEAFF
TGCGCCAGCAGCTTGGCCGGGATCTTGAACACTGAAGCTTTCTTT
>-|17|TRBJ2-6|TRBV7-3|-
CASSLNGDAAGANVLTF
TGTGCCAGCAGCCTTAACGGGGATGCGGCTGGGGCCAACGTCCTGACTTTC
>-|17|TRBJ2-7|TRBV7-2|TRBD2
CASSGAQGTSGNYEQYF
TGTGCCAGCAGCGGAGCACAGGGGACTAGCGGAAACTACGAGCAGTACTTC
>-|15|TRBJ2-7|TRBV6-5|-
CASTSTSSVSYEQYF
TGTGCCAGCACCTCAACGTCTAGCGTCTCCTACGAGCAGTACTTC
>-|13|TRBJ1-5|TRBV19|-
CASGSDIAQPQHF
TGTGCCAGTGGGTCGGACATCGCTCAGCCCCAGCATTTT
>once|17|TRBJ2-2|TRBV9|TRBD2
CASSVGTSGSWTGELFF
TGTGCCAGCAGCGTAGGAACTAGCGGGTCCTGGACCGGGGAGCTGTTTTTT
>once|13|TRBJ1-5|TRBV2|-
CASSGTGNQPQHF
TGTGCCAGCAGTGGAACAGGTAATCAGCCCCAGCATTTT
>-|16|TRBJ1-2|TRBV18|-
CASSLTGFDPNYGYTF
TGTGCCAGCTCACTTACAGGCTTCGACCCTAACTATGGCTACACCTTC
>-|15|TRBJ2-7|TRBV27|-
CASSLNIRAGHEQYF
TGTGCCAGCAGTTTAAACATTCGAGCGGGTCACGAGCAGTACTTC
>few|15|TRBJ2-7|TRBV11-2|TRBD1
CASSLGGTGGREQYF
TGTGCCAGCAGCTTAGGTGGGACAGGGGGCCGGGAGCAGTACTTC
>-|13|TRBJ2-6|TRBV10-3|-
CAISTSGEVVLTF
TGTGCCATCAGCACGTCAGGGGAAGTCGTCCTGACTTTC
>-|15|TRBJ1-1|TRBV18|-
CASSPGDISIFEAFF
TGTGCCAGCTCACCCGGGGACATATCGATATTTGAAGCTTTCTTT
>-|15|TRBJ2-5|TRBV11-2|TRBD1
CASSPRQGVQETQYF
TGTGCCAGCAGCCCCCGTCAGGGGGTCCAAGAGACCCAGTACTTC
>-|18|TRBJ1-4|TRBV6-1|-
CASSEDRSGRFSNEKLFF
TGTGCCAGCAGTGAAGATCGGTCAGGGAGGTTTTCCAATGAAAAACTGTTTTTT
>-|16|TRBJ1-5|TRBV6-6|TRBD1
CASSSSGTGSNQPQHF
TGTGCCAGCAGTTCATCCGGGACAGGTAGCAATCAGCCCCAGCATTTT
>-|14|TRBJ1-2|TRBV7-9|-
CASSLGGFGNGYTF
TGTGCCAGCAGCTTAGGGGGCTTCGGTAATGGCTACACCTTC
>few|15|TRBJ1-2|TRBV6-5|-
CASSLQEGANYGYTF
TGTGCCAGCAGTTTACAGGAAGGAGCTAACTATGGCTACACCTTC
>few|18|TRBJ2-3|TRBV6-2/TRBV6-3|TRBD2
CASSPVIGLAGELDTQYF
TGTGCCAGCAGTCCGGTGATAGGACTAGCGGGAGAGCTAGATACGCAGTATTTT
>-|12|TRBJ1-1|TRBV12-3/TRBV12-4|-
CASSLVQGGAFF
TGTGCCAGCAGTTTAGTGCAGGGTGGAGCTTTCTTT
>-|16|TRBJ1-1|TRBV21-1|-
CASSPWRDRGHTEAFF
TGTGCCAGCAGCCCGTGGAGGGACAGGGGGCACACTGAAGCTTTCTTT
>-|14|TRBJ1-4|TRBV30|TRBD1
CAWSVGQGSEKLFF
TGTGCCTGGAGTGTCGGACAGGGGTCTGAAAAACTGTTTTTT
>-|15|TRBJ2-7|TRBV6-5|TRBD1
CASSYSRTGYYEQYF
TGTGCCAGCAGTTACTCTCGGACAGGATACTACGAGCAGTACTTC
>-|16|TRBJ2-2|TRBV4-3|-
CASSQRILGGTGELFF
TGCGCCAGCAGCCAAAGGATCTTGGGAGGCACCGGGGAGCTGTTTTTT
>-|14|TRBJ2-3|TRBV6-5|-
CASRLATRTDTQYF
TGTGCCAGCAGGTTAGCGACTCGCACAGATACGCAGTATTTT
>-|14|TRBJ1-1|TRBV21-1|-
CASTKGQGRTEAFF
TGTGCCAGCACCAAGGGACAGGGAAGGACTGAAGCTTTCTTT
>-|15|TRBJ1-4|TRBV11-3|-
CASSLFTGSNEKLFF
TGTGCCAGCAGCTTATTTACAGGGTCTAACGAAAAACTGTTTTTT
>-|14|TRBJ1-1|TRBV9|-
CASSPTQGRTEAFF
TGTGCCAGCAGCCCTACCCAGGGAAGGACTGAAGCTTTCTTT
>-|14|TRBJ2-1|TRBV5-4|-
CASSVSVTYNEQFF
TGTGCCAGCAGCGTTAGCGTGACCTACAATGAGCAGTTCTTC
>-|14|TRBJ2-7|TRBV10-2|TRBD1
CASTLGTGSGEQYF
TGCGCCAGCACTCTCGGGACAGGGTCGGGCGAGCAGTACTTC
>-|14|TRBJ1-2|TRBV11-2|-
CASSTFGANYGYTF
TGTGCCAGCAGCACCTTCGGGGCTAACTATGGCTACACCTTC
>few|11|TRBJ1-1|TRBV19|-
CAKSPGGEAFF
TGTGCCAAAAGTCCCGGGGGTGAAGCTTTCTTT
>-|13|TRBJ1-1|TRBV6-5|TRBD1
CASSRDRDTEAFF
TGTGCCAGCAGTCGTGACAGGGACACTGAAGCTTTCTTT
>-|17|TRBJ1-4|TRBV19|TRBD1
CASSHRGGRQLDEKLFF
TGTGCCAGTTCCCACAGGGGAGGAAGGCAACTAGATGAAAAACTGTTTTTT
>-|14|TRBJ1-3|TRBV19|-
CASSIVGTGNTIYF
TGTGCCAGTAGTATAGTCGGGACTGGAAACACCATATATTTT
>-|14|TRBJ1-4|TRBV30|TRBD1
CAWSWTGVNEKLFF
TGTGCCTGGAGCTGGACAGGGGTTAATGAAAAACTGTTTTTT
>-|13|TRBJ1-5|TRBV5-8|-
CASNHGGNQPQHF
TGTGCCAGCAACCACGGGGGGAATCAGCCCCAGCATTTT
>medium-sized|15|TRBJ2-3|TRBV3-1/TRBV3-2|TRBD2
CASSQGTSGRDTQYF
TGTGCCAGCAGCCAAGGGACTAGCGGGAGAGATACGCAGTATTTT
>once|14|TRBJ1-5|TRBV6-5|-
CASSYTSGDQPQHF
TGTGCCAGCAGTTACACTTCAGGGGATCAGCCCCAGCATTTT
>-|14|TRBJ1-2|TRBV6-5|TRBD1
CASSSGRGPAGYTF
TGTGCCAGCAGTTCTGGCAGGGGGCCGGCTGGCTACACCTTC
>-|19|TRBJ2-7|TRBV2|TRBD2
CASSEGSGRAKGPTYEQYF
TGTGCCAGCAGTGAAGGTAGCGGGAGGGCCAAGGGTCCAACTTACGAGCAGTACTTC
>once|18|TRBJ2-6|TRBV27|TRBD1
CASSFIGTGGGGANVLTF
TGTGCCAGCAGTTTCATAGGGACAGGGGGCGGAGGGGCCAACGTCCTGACTTTC
>-|16|TRBJ2-2|TRBV7-6|-
CASSLGPYEGTGELFF
TGTGCCAGCAGCTTAGGCCCATATGAGGGCACCGGGGAGCTGTTTTTT
>once|13|TRBJ1-3|TRBV10-2|-
CASRTVSGNTIYF
TGCGCCAGTAGGACAGTAAGCGGAAACACCATATATTTT
>many|14|TRBJ2-6|TRBV21-1|-
CASGSGSGANVLTF
TGTGCCAGCGGGAGCGGCTCTGGGGCCAACGTCCTGACTTTC
>-|13|TRBJ1-1|TRBV11-3|-
CASSLSRDTEAFF
TGTGCCAGCAGCTTATCGAGGGACACTGAAGCTTTCTTT
>-|13|TRBJ2-7|TRBV3-1/TRBV3-2|-
CASTSTASYEQYF
TGTGCCAGCACCTCCACAGCATCCTACGAGCAGTACTTC